Listed below are T cell receptor beta chains from one sample, sequenced in a study of CD8+CD57+ T cells in acquired aplastic anemia. TCRdb analysed the reads with MiXCR anew, one entry per CDR3 protein. The sample has under 500,000 distinct CDR3 sequences; roughly a third are singletons. The specimen was sorted CD4+, CD8+, or CD8+CD57+ T cells (not recorded which) from PBMCs. Receptors were obtained from a human donor with aplastic anemia. The CDR3 runs from the conserved cysteine through the conserved F or W. Fields, in order: J gene, V gene, clone size, D gene, CDR3 DNA, CDR3 protein. A D gene is named only where the DNA matches it firmly. Expanded clones are given a class, and other clones once, few, many or no size at all.

TRBJ2-1	TRBV27	few	TRBD2	TGTGCCAGCAGTTATGGACTAGCGGGAGCCTTAGATAGTGAGCAGTTCTTC	CASSYGLAGALDSEQFF
TRBJ2-5	TRBV20-1	many	NA	TGCAGTGCCGAGACAGAATTGGAGACCCAGTACTTC	CSAETELETQYF
TRBJ2-5	TRBV15	NA	TRBD2	TGTGCCACCAGCGGAGACAACCCGGGACTAGCGGAAGAGACCCAGTACTTC	CATSGDNPGLAEETQYF
TRBJ2-3	TRBV19	NA	NA	TGTGCCAGCAGCATCCCCCAAGCGGCCCGAGATACGCAGTATTTT	CASSIPQAARDTQYF
TRBJ2-1	TRBV15	many	NA	TGTGCCACCAGCGTCCGGGGGTTAGGTGAGCAGTTCTTC	CATSVRGLGEQFF
TRBJ1-1	TRBV10-1	NA	NA	TGCGCCAGCAGTGACAACCCGCTAAGGACTGAAGCTTTCTTT	CASSDNPLRTEAFF
TRBJ1-6	TRBV10-3	many	NA	TGTGCCATCAGTGACGCGGGACTCTATAATTCACCCCTCCACTTT	CAISDAGLYNSPLHF
TRBJ1-5	TRBV11-1	many	NA	TGTGCCAGCAGCCCCAACTCCTGGCAGGGCGATCAGCCCCAGCATTTT	CASSPNSWQGDQPQHF
TRBJ2-7	TRBV15	many	NA	TGTGCCACCAGCAGAGATCCGAGCAGCGAGCAGTACTTC	CATSRDPSSEQYF
TRBJ2-7	TRBV7-6	many	TRBD2	TGTGCCAGCAGCTTAGGGCGGGGGATCTACGAGCAGTACTTC	CASSLGRGIYEQYF
TRBJ1-4	TRBV25-1	NA	NA	TGTGCCAGCAGTTTGGACCTGGGGGAAAAACTGTTTTTT	CASSLDLGEKLFF
TRBJ2-2	TRBV29-1	many	TRBD2	TGCAGCGTTGACGAAAGGGGACTAAACACCGGGGAGCTGTTTTTT	CSVDERGLNTGELFF
TRBJ1-2	TRBV6-1	NA	NA	TGTGCCAGCAGTGATGTAGGCCATAACTATGGCTACACCTTC	CASSDVGHNYGYTF
TRBJ2-7	TRBV10-2	NA	TRBD2	TGTGCCAGCGGTCGGGGCAGGGTGGGAGGGTTGGAGCAGTACTTC	CASGRGRVGGLEQYF
TRBJ1-6	TRBV20-1	many	TRBD1	TGCAGTGCCCCTTCTCGGCCAGGGGGAAATTCACCCCTCCACTTT	CSAPSRPGGNSPLHF
TRBJ1-2	TRBV20-1	many	NA	TGCAGTGCAGCCACCAACTATGGCTACACCTTC	CSAATNYGYTF
TRBJ1-2	TRBV20-1	few	NA	TGCAGTGCTCCTAATGAGGGGACCGCAGAGGCGTATGGCTACACCTTC	CSAPNEGTAEAYGYTF
TRBJ2-7	TRBV10-2	NA	NA	TGCGCCAGCAATGAAGCCCCCTACGAGCAGTACTTC	CASNEAPYEQYF
TRBJ1-2	TRBV29-1	NA	NA	TGCAGCGTAGGAGATGGGGGCGACTATGGCTACACCTTC	CSVGDGGDYGYTF
TRBJ2-7	TRBV20-1	NA	TRBD1	TGCAGTGCTAGCCCGACAGGGGCTGCCTACGAGCAGTACTTC	CSASPTGAAYEQYF
TRBJ1-5	TRBV9	NA	NA	TGTGCCAGCAGCGTTTCAGGGGACAATCAGCCCCAGCATTTT	CASSVSGDNQPQHF
TRBJ1-1	TRBV6-5	NA	NA	TGTGCCAGCAGTTACGCACAGAACACTGAAGCTTTCTTT	CASSYAQNTEAFF
TRBJ1-1	TRBV10-3	many	NA	TGTGCCATCAGAGGAACAGGGAACACTGAAGCTTTCTTT	CAIRGTGNTEAFF
TRBJ1-6	TRBV10-3	many	NA	TGTGCCATCAGTGAGCAGGGACCGCGAGGAACGAGGAATTCACCCCTCCACTTT	CAISEQGPRGTRNSPLHF
TRBJ2-7	TRBV7-8	many	TRBD1	TGTGCCAGCAGCTTAGTGCCCGGGACAGGGTCGAGCGAGCAGTACTTC	CASSLVPGTGSSEQYF
TRBJ2-1	TRBV19	many	NA	TGTGCCAGTAGCCCCGAGAGGAATGAGCAGTTCTTC	CASSPERNEQFF
TRBJ1-1	TRBV7-6	many	NA	TGTGCCAGCAGCTGGACGGTGAACACTGAAGCTTTCTTT	CASSWTVNTEAFF
TRBJ1-5	TRBV19	NA	NA	TGTGCCAGTAGTATTGTGGGAGTTCTGGGGTTTAGCAATCAGCCCCAGCATTTT	CASSIVGVLGFSNQPQHF
TRBJ2-7	TRBV20-1	many	TRBD2	TGCAGTGCTATACGGACTAGCGCGTTATACGAGCAGTACTTC	CSAIRTSALYEQYF
TRBJ1-4	TRBV10-3	NA	NA	TGTGCCAGCAGACTCGGAAATGAAAAACTGTTTTTT	CASRLGNEKLFF
TRBJ2-3	TRBV11-1	NA	NA	TGTGCCAGCAGCTTAAATACAAAAAGCACAGATACGCAGTATTTT	CASSLNTKSTDTQYF
TRBJ1-3	TRBV19	many	NA	TGTGCCAGTAGTATCGTGGGAACGGGAAACACCATATATTTT	CASSIVGTGNTIYF
TRBJ2-1	TRBV2	NA	NA	TGTGCCAGCAGAGACTATACCTACAATGAGCAGTTCTTC	CASRDYTYNEQFF
TRBJ1-2	TRBV27	NA	TRBD1	TGTGCCAGCAGCAGGACAGGGGTAGATGGCTACACCTTC	CASSRTGVDGYTF
TRBJ2-5	TRBV7-9	many	NA	TGTGCCAGCAGCCTCGACGTAGGTGGGACCCAGTACTTC	CASSLDVGGTQYF
TRBJ2-7	TRBV18	few	TRBD1	TGTGCCAGCTCGGACGGACAGGGGCTTTACGAGCAGTACTTC	CASSDGQGLYEQYF
TRBJ2-7	TRBV6-5	few	TRBD1	TGTGCCAGCAGTTACTTAACCGGGACAGGGGGCATGTCCGAGCAGTACTTC	CASSYLTGTGGMSEQYF
TRBJ2-5	TRBV10-2	many	TRBD2	TGCGCCAGCAGTGTCCCTAGCGGGGGCCAAGAGACCCAGTACTTC	CASSVPSGGQETQYF
TRBJ2-5	TRBV5-1	NA	NA	TGCGCCAGCAGTGGGACTCGGGTGGAGACCCAGTACTTC	CASSGTRVETQYF
TRBJ2-1	TRBV25-1	NA	TRBD2	TGTGCCAGCAGTGAACTAGCGGGCGACGGGCGGGAGCAGTTCTTC	CASSELAGDGREQFF
TRBJ1-1	TRBV10-3	NA	NA	TGTGCCATCAGTGGACAGAGAAACACTGAAGCTTTCTTT	CAISGQRNTEAFF
TRBJ2-7	TRBV7-2	NA	NA	TGTGCCAGCAGTTCGACGGCTACCTACGAGCAGTACTTC	CASSSTATYEQYF
TRBJ1-6	TRBV11-1	NA	TRBD1	TGTGCCAGCAGCATTTTACAGACAGGGGGCTCCTATAATTCACCCCTCCACTTT	CASSILQTGGSYNSPLHF
TRBJ2-1	TRBV5-1	NA	NA	TGCGCCAGCACTGGAGGTCAGGGGAAGAATGAGCAGTTCTTC	CASTGGQGKNEQFF
TRBJ1-4	TRBV10-3	few	NA	TGTGCCAGCAGTGAAGGTCGTGGGGGTAATGAAAAACTGTTTTTT	CASSEGRGGNEKLFF
TRBJ1-2	TRBV7-9	many	TRBD1	TGTGCCAGCAGCAAAGGGACAGGAGGACTTCGGTATGGCTACACCTTC	CASSKGTGGLRYGYTF
TRBJ2-5	TRBV2	NA	TRBD1	TGTGCCAGCAGCACCACGGACAGGGAAGAGACCCAGTACTTC	CASSTTDREETQYF
TRBJ1-2	TRBV10-1	NA	NA	TGCGCCAGCAGTTACACCCCAAACGCCGGGACGGATAACTATGGCTACACCTTC	CASSYTPNAGTDNYGYTF
TRBJ1-1	TRBV19	many	NA	TGTGCCAGTGCGTGGGGTAGGACTGAAGCTTTCTTT	CASAWGRTEAFF
TRBJ1-2	TRBV20-1	NA	NA	TGCAGTGCCCTCCGGGGCGGGGCGCGTCGGAGTGGCTACACCTTC	CSALRGGARRSGYTF
TRBJ1-2	TRBV6-1	many	NA	TGTGCCAGCACCCCTGGGGGGTTGGGCTACACCTTC	CASTPGGLGYTF